This T cell receptor (beta chain) comes out of a study of CD8 T cells in Susac syndrome. Trimming shortened V by 5 bases and J by 5 bases, and 12 bases separated the two germline ends. Germline V gene sequence: CDR1 SQVTM, CDR2 ANQGSEA. This CDR3 comprises 13 residues. While CD8+ and CD4+ T cells were isolated negatively, TEMRA cells were enriched by FACS. A quantity of about 0.5 to 1 ug RNA underwent reverse transcription using random hexamers. A multiplex approach, immunoSEQ multiplex PCR, amplified TCR beta CDR3 across 54 Vbeta and 13 Jbeta. TCRdb used MiXCR to reprocess the immunoSEQ multiplex PCR reads, holding one entry per CDR3 protein. The sample includes around 150,000 distinct CDR3 sequences, over 85% seen only once; the top ten take just over 0.13%. The sample holds one count of this clonotype.

Sequencing was done on a sample of CD4+ T cells from PBMCs. The gene calls are TRBV29-1 and TRBJ1-4; TRBD1 might be the D (5 bases). The source of this sequence is a human donor in good health. CDR3 in amino acids: CSVLRDENEKLFF. The CDR3 region has the DNA TGCAGCGTTCTCAGGGATGAAAATGAAAAACTGTTTTTT.